This T cell receptor (beta chain) emerged from a study of blood T cell repertoires in COVID-19. Study-level background: The samples span acute and convalescent COVID-19 from the United States, Italy and Spain. PBMCs, B-cell-depleted T cells, or T cells provided the cDNA or gDNA that made up the material.

Clinical histories supplied by participants themselves formed the basis of cohort assignment. Recovered Cohort 3 donors showed two negative PCRs, clearance, or symptom resolution. Germline CDR1 MDHEN, CDR2 SYDVKM. This CDR3 is 14 amino acids long. V shed 5 bases, J shed 8 bases, and the junction held 6 bases outside the gene matches. Clones were sequenced by immunoSEQ multiplex PCR, and TCRdb holds only the in-frame ones, with some missing. Among over 200,000 clones, 75% to 90% were seen once, and the ten largest hold 15% to 20%. This TCR came from a man between 40 and 49 years old who had recovered from COVID-19. The V gene is TRBV28, the J gene TRBJ1-6, with 7 bases fitting TRBD1. Sequenced sample: PBMCs or T cells enriched from blood (not recorded which). The CDR3 loop reads CASSTGQEYSPLHF. The DNA for the CDR3 is TGTGCCAGCAGTACAGGACAGGAATATTCACCCCTCCACTTT.